The 29 T cell receptor beta chains given below trace back to one sample, sequenced in a study of T cells after posttransplantation cyclophosphamide. This table comes from immunoSEQ multiplex PCR, and its TCRdb copy is limited to in-frame clones, with some not included. Of roughly 13,000 clones in the sample, 76% are singletons; the top ten hold 1% to 1.5%. Sample: memory CD4+ T cells sorted from PBMCs. These receptors were obtained from a man in his fifties.

The rearrangement joins TRBV2 to TRBJ2-3; 7 bases fit TRBD1. This CDR3 is 13 amino acids long. V was clipped by 10 bases and J by 4 bases; unmatched bases: 8. Per the germline V gene, CDR1 is SNHLY and CDR2 is FYNNEI. The CDR3 here is CATTGVAADTQYF. The CDR3 region has the DNA TGTGCCACAACAGGGGTGGCGGCAGATACGCAGTATTTT.

CDR3 residues: CASSFGRRNQPQHF. The CDR3 DNA reads as TGTGCCAGCAGCTTTGGGCGCCGAAATCAGCCCCAGCATTTT. The V gene is TRBV7-8, the J gene TRBJ1-5; D gene ambiguous. The germline CDR1 and CDR2 sequences are SGHVS and FQNEAQ. V dropped 3 bases and J dropped 4 bases, with 10 bases sitting between them. This CDR3 region has 14 residues.

V and J are TRBV5-8 and TRBJ2-7, with a possible D match to TRBD2 (6 bases). V was pared by 2 bases and J by 2 bases, with 14 bases between. Germline V gene data show CDR1 as SGHTS and CDR2 as YDEGEE. This CDR3 is built from 15 residues. CDR3 amino acids: CASSFDGGGTYEQYF. The CDR3 DNA reads as TGTGCCAGCAGCTTTGACGGCGGAGGGACCTACGAGCAGTACTTC.

This clone was detected a few times. The chain links TRBV4-2 to TRBJ2-3; 14 nucleotides agree with TRBD2. Trimming removed 0 bases from V and 3 bases from J; junction bases left unmatched: 8. There are 19 residues in the CDR3. Germline-derived CDR1 and CDR2 are LGHNA and YNFKEQ. Here the CDR3 reads CASSQDPPGTSGGTDTQYF. In DNA, the CDR3 is TGTGCCAGCAGCCAAGATCCCCCCGGGACTAGCGGGGGAACAGATACGCAGTATTTT.

This clone has only a few counts. V gene TRBV7-9 combines with J gene TRBJ2-5, with 12 bases that match TRBD1. Germline lookup yields CDR1 SEHNR and CDR2 FQNEAQ (reference sequence). V was pared by 4 bases and J by 4 bases, with 7 bases of the junction left unmatched. The CDR3 contains 16 residues. CDR3 amino acids: CASSSRDRGHAETQYF. Written as DNA, the CDR3 is TGTGCCAGCAGCTCCCGGGACAGGGGGCATGCAGAGACCCAGTACTTC.

This clone occurred a few times. The chain has TRBV2 and TRBJ1-5; no reliable D call. V was cut by 8 bases and J by 5 bases, with 13 bases left in between. The CDR3 has 13 residues. The germline V gene has CDR1 SNHLY and CDR2 FYNNEI. The CDR3 region is CASHQYQDQPQHF. The CDR3 DNA is TGTGCCAGCCACCAGTACCAGGATCAGCCCCAGCATTTT.

This clone was observed a handful of times. The J gene is TRBJ1-5, the V gene TRBV6-5; maybe TRBD1 (5 bases). CDR1 MNHEY and CDR2 SVGAGI come from the germline V gene. The V gene lost 2 bases and the J gene lost 4 bases, with 12 bases spanning the gap. The CDR3 sequence is 15 residues long. In nucleotides, the CDR3 is TGTGCCAGCAGTTACGGGGCAGAACCTAATCAGCCCCAGCATTTT. Translation: CASSYGAEPNQPQHF.

This chain's CDR3 is CASSPGTKREQYF. The CDR3 DNA is TGTGCCAGCTCACCGGGGACAAAACGCGAGCAGTACTTC. The chain couples TRBV18 to TRBJ2-7; D possibly corresponds to TRBD1 (6 bases). V was trimmed by 3 bases and J by 6 bases, leaving 12 bases between them. Germline lookup yields CDR1 KGHSH and CDR2 LQKENI. The CDR3 is made up of 13 amino acids.

The J gene is TRBJ2-1, the V gene TRBV7-8; D is perhaps TRBD2 (6 bases). V lost 2 bases to trimming and J lost 8 bases, with 19 bases between them. Looked up from germline, CDR1 is SGHVS and CDR2 is FQNEAQ. This CDR3 comprises 16 residues. The CDR3 loop reads CASSLQEGVYRDEQFF. CDR3 in DNA: TGTGCCAGCAGCTTACAGGAGGGCGTCTACCGCGATGAGCAGTTCTTC.

This clone was observed once. The V gene is TRBV12-5, the J gene TRBJ2-7; 8 bases align to TRBD1. The germline CDR1 and CDR2 sequences are LGHNT and FRNRAP. V lost 4 bases to trimming and J lost 5 bases; unmatched junction nucleotides: 10. The CDR3 totals 15 residues. The DNA for the CDR3 is TGTGCTAGTGGTTCCCGGGACAGGAGAATTGACGAGCAGTACTTC. Its translation is CASGSRDRRIDEQYF.

This chain links TRBV6-5 with TRBJ1-2; 7 bases fit TRBD1. CDR1 is MNHEY and CDR2 is SVGAGI in the germline V gene. This CDR3 spans 14 amino acids. V lost 6 bases to trimming and J lost 7 bases; unmatched junction nucleotides: 11. This chain's CDR3 is CASRPRDSLAGYTF. DNA for the CDR3: TGTGCCAGCAGACCCAGGGACAGCTTAGCTGGCTACACCTTC.

J is TRBJ1-4 and V is TRBV2; 11 nucleotides agree with TRBD1. V dropped 2 bases and J dropped 11; count of bases not matched to a gene: 4. Germline assignment: CDR1 SNHLY and CDR2 FYNNEI. The CDR3 has 14 amino acids. DNA of the CDR3: TGTGCCAGCAGTGAACGGACAGGGGGCGCGAAACTGTTTTTT. It encodes CASSERTGGAKLFF.

This clone was seen only a few times. The V gene is TRBV6-5, the J gene TRBJ1-6, with D possibly matching TRBD1 (5 bases). From germline, CDR1 is MNHEY and CDR2 SVGAGI. The V gene lost 0 bases and the J gene lost 11 bases, with 17 bases spanning the gap. The CDR3 is 16 amino acids. In nucleotides, the CDR3 is TGTGCCAGCAGTTACTCGTATTCGGGGACTCGGACACCCCTCCACTTT. The encoded protein is CASSYSYSGTRTPLHF.

The chain couples TRBV7-3 to TRBJ2-7; TRBD1 agrees at 8 bases. The CDR3 covers 13 residues. V lost 2 bases to trimming and J lost 3 bases; unmatched junction nucleotides: 0. Looked up from germline, CDR1 is SGHTA and CDR2 is FQGTGA. The DNA of the CDR3 is TGTGCCAGCAGCTTAGACAGGGGCTACGAGCAGTACTTC. Translated: CASSLDRGYEQYF.

The DNA of the CDR3 is TGTGCCACCAGCCGTAAGACCGGGACAGGGGGAAGACACGAGCAGTACTTC. Translating gives CATSRKTGTGGRHEQYF. The chain employs TRBV15 and TRBJ2-7, with TRBD1 matching over 11 bases. The length of the CDR3 is 17 residues. The V and J ends lost 5 bases and 5 bases, in that order; junction bases with no gene match: 14. Germline loops: CDR1 LNHNV, CDR2 YYDKDF (reference sequence).

J is TRBJ1-6 and V is TRBV7-9; tentative D call: TRBD1 (5 bases). V lost 2 bases, J lost 7 bases, and 9 bases lay in between. The germline gives CDR1 SEHNR, CDR2 FQNEAQ (reference sequence). This CDR3 has 14 residues. This CDR3 is CASSLTGFNSPLHF. The CDR3 bases are TGTGCCAGCAGCTTAACAGGATTCAATTCACCCCTCCACTTT.

This chain joins TRBV7-3 and TRBJ2-3; D perhaps matches TRBD1 (5 bases). This CDR3 is 12 amino acids long. The germline CDR1 and CDR2 sequences are SGHTA and FQGTGA. V shed 4 bases and J shed 4 bases, with 6 bases lying between them. The CDR3 nucleotides are TGTGCCAGCAGCTGGGGCGCAGATACGCAGTATTTT. Amino acid sequence: CASSWGADTQYF.

In this sample, this clone turned up once. The chain joins TRBV11-2 to TRBJ2-1; 10 nucleotides match TRBD2. CDR3 size: 15 residues. J was trimmed by 10 bases and V by 0 bases; bases with no gene match: 6. Germline V gives CDR1 SGHAT, CDR2 FQNNGV. The CDR3 sequence is CASSLESGGAGEQFF. The DNA for the CDR3 is TGTGCCAGCAGCTTAGAGAGCGGGGGGGCCGGAGAGCAGTTCTTC.

This clone has more than one count but fewer than ten. V and J are TRBV7-2 and TRBJ1-2; D gene uncertain. Germline V lookup: CDR1 SGHTA, CDR2 FQGNSA. Trimming took off 6 bases at V and 8 bases at J, with 16 bases between the two ends. There are 13 residues in the CDR3. The CDR3 protein is CASRQDWQEGYTF. As DNA, the CDR3 is TGTGCCAGCAGGCAGGACTGGCAAGAGGGCTACACCTTC.

This chain joins TRBV15 and TRBJ1-1, with D uncertain. Trimming pared 3 bases from V and 4 bases from J, leaving 6 bases between. Germline loops: CDR1 LNHNV, CDR2 YYDKDF (reference sequence). The CDR3 runs 12 residues. CDR3 region: CATSRTGTEAFF. Here the CDR3 DNA reads TGTGCCACCAGCAGGACTGGCACTGAAGCTTTCTTT.

The chain uses TRBV10-3 and TRBJ2-7; 10 nucleotides match TRBD2. The CDR3 is made up of 11 amino acids. V gave up 10 bases and J gave up 12 bases; unmatched junction bases: 9. Germline assignment: CDR1 ENHRY and CDR2 SYGVKD. The CDR3 protein is CATGLADPRYF. The CDR3 bases are TGTGCCACAGGACTAGCGGACCCTCGGTACTTC.

CDR3 nucleotide sequence: TGTGCCAGCACAACACAGGGAGCCCTTGGCTACACCTTC. Protein sequence: CASTTQGALGYTF. The rearrangement links TRBV25-1 to TRBJ1-2, with a weak D call TRBD1 (6 bases). Germline assignment: CDR1 MGHDK and CDR2 SYGVNS. V was pared by 7 bases and J by 7 bases, with 16 bases between. The CDR3 extends over 13 amino acids.

The V and J genes are TRBV10-2 and TRBJ1-4; D possibly corresponds to TRBD1 (6 bases). Trimming took off 4 bases at V and 8 bases at J, with 23 bases between the two ends. Looked up from germline, CDR1 is WSHSY and CDR2 is SAAADI. CDR3 size: 17 residues. The DNA of the CDR3 is TGCGCCAGCAGTGGGGATCACTACTCAGGGGACGAAGAAAAACTGTTTTTT. Translated: CASSGDHYSGDEEKLFF.

In DNA, the CDR3 is TGTGCCAGCAGCTTCTGGACCGGGACAAATCAGCCCCAGCATTTT. Translation gives CASSFWTGTNQPQHF. The chain has TRBV7-2 and TRBJ1-5; weak D call: TRBD1 (6 bases). Trimming pared 3 bases from V and 4 bases from J, leaving 13 bases between. This CDR3 contains 15 residues. In germline, CDR1 is SGHTA, CDR2 FQGNSA.

The chain is built from TRBV11-3 and TRBJ2-3; maybe TRBD1 (6 bases). Deletions cut 3 bases from V and 2 bases from J, with 12 bases between. CDR3 size: 15 residues. CDR1 and CDR2 from the germline V gene are SGHNT and YENEEA. In DNA, the CDR3 is TGTGCCAGCAGCTTCCGGGACACAAACACAGATACGCAGTATTTT. Protein product: CASSFRDTNTDTQYF.

The chain combines TRBV11-3 with TRBJ2-2; D may be TRBD1 (6 bases). CDR1 is SGHNT, CDR2 YENEEA, per germline. Trimming pared 4 bases from V and 2 bases from J, leaving 11 bases between. The length of the CDR3 is 15 residues. For the CDR3, the DNA is TGTGCCAGCAGCTATTTACAGGGAAACACCGGGGAGCTGTTTTTT. Translating it yields CASSYLQGNTGELFF.

V usage is TRBV29-1 and J usage is TRBJ2-1; TRBD2 aligns across 8 bases. The germline gives CDR1 SQVTM, CDR2 ANQGSEA. The V and J ends lost 3 bases and 10 bases, in that order; junction bases with no gene match: 2. There are 11 residues in the CDR3. This CDR3 is CSVEGTREQFF. The CDR3 DNA sequence: TGCAGCGTTGAGGGGACTAGGGAGCAGTTCTTC.

V usage is TRBV2 and J usage is TRBJ2-5; D ambiguous. The CDR3 sequence is 11 residues long. Germline CDR1 reads SNHLY; CDR2 reads FYNNEI. Trimming pared 4 bases from V and 5 bases from J, leaving 5 bases between. The CDR3 spells CASSGLETQYF. The CDR3 nucleotides are TGTGCCAGCAGTGGTCTCGAGACCCAGTACTTC.

CDR3 amino acids: CASSRLGQGAEAFF. In DNA, the CDR3 is TGTGCCAGCAGCCGACTGGGACAGGGGGCGGAAGCTTTCTTT. V and J are TRBV7-9 and TRBJ1-1, with 12 bases aligning to TRBD1. This CDR3 is built from 14 residues. The germline V gene has CDR1 SEHNR and CDR2 FQNEAQ (reference sequence). The V gene end was trimmed by 5 bases and the J gene end by 8 bases; junction bases not matched to a gene: 6.